This T cell receptor (beta chain) was documented in a study of T cells in Graves' hyperthyroidism and ophthalmopathy. This clonotype was counted at least ten times. In germline, CDR1 is MDHEN, CDR2 SYDVKM. The CDR3 consists of 15 residues. V was clipped by 5 bases and J by 2 bases, with 16 bases between them. Amplified TCR beta CDR3 regions came from RNA transcripts. First-round RT-PCR targeting the TCR CDR3 was performed with the HTBI primer set. TCRdb fed the multiplex PCR reads into MiXCR, producing one record per CDR3 protein. Of hundreds of thousands of distinct CDR3 sequences listed, more than 12% were seen once; the top ten hold 30% to 35%.

This TCR was recovered from a woman aged 25 to 39 with Graves' hyperthyroidism. The chain uses TRBV28 and TRBJ2-7; no clear D gene. Sequencing was carried out using blood. The chain's CDR3 is CASSPPTILAYEQYF. In nucleotides, the CDR3 is TGTGCCAGCAGTCCGCCTACTATCCTCGCCTACGAGCAGTACTTC.